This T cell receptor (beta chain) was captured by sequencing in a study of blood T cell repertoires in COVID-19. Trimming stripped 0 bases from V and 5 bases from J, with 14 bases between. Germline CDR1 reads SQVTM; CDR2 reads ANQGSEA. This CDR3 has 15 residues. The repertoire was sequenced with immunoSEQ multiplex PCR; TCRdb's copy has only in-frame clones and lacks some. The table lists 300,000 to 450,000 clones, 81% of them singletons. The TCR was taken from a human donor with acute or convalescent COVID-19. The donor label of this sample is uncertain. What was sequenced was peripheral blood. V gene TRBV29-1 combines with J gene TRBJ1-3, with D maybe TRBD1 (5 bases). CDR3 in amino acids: CSVEDRGRHRNTIYF. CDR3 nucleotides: TGCAGCGTTGAAGATCGGGGGAGACACCGAAACACCATATATTTT.